This T cell receptor (beta chain) was found in a study of blood T cell repertoires in COVID-19. Background on the study: PBMCs, B-cell-depleted T cells, or T cells provided the cDNA or gDNA that made up the material.

The repertoire was sequenced with immunoSEQ multiplex PCR; TCRdb's copy has only in-frame clones and lacks some. The sample includes approximately 140,000 clones, approximately 88% of them seen just once. V dropped 2 bases and J dropped 7; count of bases not matched to a gene: 4. CDR3 length equals 15 residues. Germline V gene data show CDR1 as MNHEY and CDR2 as SMNVEV (reference sequence). Participant ages covered about 18 to 100 years across about 25 US areas. Material: PBMCs or T cells enriched from blood (not recorded which). The clonotype was recovered from a woman aged 30 to 39 with acute COVID-19. V is TRBV27 and J is TRBJ2-2; 10 nucleotides line up with TRBD2. The CDR3 nucleotides read TGTGCCAGCAGTTTACTAGCGGGAGCGGTCGGGGAGCTGTTTTTT. Translation gives CASSLLAGAVGELFF.